A single sample is the source of the 21 T cell receptor beta chains below, sequenced in a study of low-dose radiotherapy and immunotherapy resistance in tumors. Gene-specific TRAV and TRBV primers were used for first-strand cDNA, covering alpha and beta chains. TCRs were put through around 20 PCR cycles of amplification with Phusion. A constant-region primer and the V-primer adapter served as the primer pair. TCRdb analysed the reads with MiXCR anew, one entry per CDR3 protein. Of about 60,000 distinct CDR3 sequences listed, 20% to 25% are singletons. Time point defined: before trial treatment. Sequencing was performed on PBMCs, taken before treatment. The source of these receptors is a male donor with prostate cancer.

This clonotype was recorded many times. The genes are TRBV5-4 and TRBJ2-7, with unresolved D. The CDR3 runs 13 residues. The V and J ends lost 1 base and 1 base respectively, with 6 bases between them. Germline CDR1 is SGHNT and CDR2 is YYREEE (reference sequence). The CDR3 DNA sequence: TGTGCCAGCAGCTTGCGTGGGTCCTACGAGCAGTACTTC. Amino acid sequence: CASSLRGSYEQYF.

The chain joins TRBV19 to TRBJ2-1; TRBD2 matches 15 bases. This CDR3 contains 18 residues. Germline V gives CDR1 LNHDA, CDR2 SQIVND (reference sequence). V shed 5 bases and J 5 bases; nucleotides not matched to a gene: 10. In DNA form, the CDR3 reads TGTGCCAGTAGTCTCGTACCGGGACTAGCGGGAGGTAACAATGAGCAGTTCTTC. Protein product: CASSLVPGLAGGNNEQFF.

This clonotype has a count of ten or more. This rearrangement joins TRBV5-4 to TRBJ1-1, with 11 bases lining up with TRBD1. Unmatched junction bases numbered 7, after V lost 6 bases and J lost 6 bases. Germline V gene data show CDR1 as SGHNT and CDR2 as YYREEE (reference sequence). The CDR3 contains 14 residues. CDR3 DNA sequence: TGTGCCAGCACCCTCGGGGACAGGGGGTCTGAAGCTTTCTTT. This translates into CASTLGDRGSEAFF.

Points on this clonotype: A far bigger clonotype differs at one base, so this is likely a read error. The chain has TRBV25-1 and TRBJ2-5, with 10 positions matching TRBD1. Per germline, CDR1 MGHDK and CDR2 SYGVNS. There are 14 residues in the CDR3. CDR3: CASSLTGGREIQYF. The CDR3 coding sequence is TGTGCCAGCAGCTTGACAGGGGGCCGAGAGATCCAGTACTTC.

The chain has TRBV5-4 and TRBJ2-1; D remains unclear. Looked up from germline, CDR1 is SGHNT and CDR2 is YYREEE (reference sequence). Trimming shortened V by 0 bases and J by 6 bases, and 13 bases separated the two germline ends. The CDR3 totals 15 residues. CDR3 sequence: CASSLVGPPGNEQFF. DNA for the CDR3: TGTGCCAGCAGCTTGGTCGGACCTCCTGGCAATGAGCAGTTCTTC.

This clonotype showed up many times. The CDR3 is CASSQELQGTRYTF. For the CDR3, the DNA is TGCGCCAGCAGCCAAGAGCTACAGGGGACGCGCTACACCTTC. V is TRBV4-1 and J is TRBJ1-2, with 7 bases identical to TRBD1. Trimming cost V 0 bases and J 9 bases; bases outside gene matches: 7. The CDR3 loop spans 14 amino acids. The germline CDR1 and CDR2 sequences are MGHRA and YSYEKL.

This clonotype came up a few times. The gene calls are TRBV6-6 and TRBJ1-1; 7 positions agree with TRBD1. V was clipped by 8 bases and J by 5 bases; unmatched bases: 5. CDR1 is MNHNY, CDR2 SVGAGI, per germline (reference sequence). The CDR3 consists of 12 residues. In nucleotides, the CDR3 is TGTGCCAGCGGAGGGGGCAGAACTGAAGCTTTCTTT. It yields the protein CASGGGRTEAFF.

This clonotype was detected ten times or more. The chain is built from TRBV16 and TRBJ2-1; no clear D gene. The CDR3 runs to 17 residues. Trimming removed 1 base at V and 7 bases at J, with 20 bases between. The germline CDR1 and CDR2 sequences are KGHSY and FQNENV. Here the CDR3 DNA reads TGTGCCAGCAGCCAATGGCTAGTAGCAACAAACTTGAATGAGCAGTTCTTC. It translates to CASSQWLVATNLNEQFF.

This clonotype was counted ten times or more. The chain carries TRBV12-5 and TRBJ1-4; possible D gene TRBD1, 6 bases. Deletions cut 6 bases from V and 3 bases from J, with 14 bases between. This CDR3 region has 15 residues. The V gene's germline CDR1 is LGHNT and CDR2 FRNRAP. CDR3 coding DNA: TGTGCTAGTGGCCTCGGGACACCGGCTAATGAAAAACTGTTTTTT. This gives the protein CASGLGTPANEKLFF.

The chain is built from TRBV13 and TRBJ1-3; D is uncertain. V dropped 5 bases and J dropped 8 bases, with 13 bases sitting between them. CDR3 length equals 13 residues. Looked up from germline, CDR1 is PRHDT and CDR2 is FYEKMQ (reference sequence). The CDR3 coding sequence is TGTGCCAGCAGCCCGGATTCCCGAGACACCATATATTTT. Protein: CASSPDSRDTIYF.

This clonotype was counted many times. V gene TRBV9 combines with J gene TRBJ1-2; no firm D call. CDR1 is SGDLS, CDR2 YYNGEE, per germline. Trimming stripped 0 bases from V and 4 bases from J, with 10 bases between. This CDR3 is 14 amino acids long. CDR3 coding DNA: TGTGCCAGCAGCGTAGCTGAGGGTGGCTATGGCTACACCTTC. It specifies CASSVAEGGYGYTF.

This clonotype was detected ten times or more. The CDR3 nucleotides are TGTGCCAGCAGCCGCCTCCTCGCGGGGACAGATACGCAGTATTTT. Translating it yields CASSRLLAGTDTQYF. J is TRBJ2-3 and V is TRBV3-1; D may be TRBD2 (6 bases). The CDR3 is 15 residues long. Germline values: CDR1 LGHDT, CDR2 YNNKEL (reference sequence). Trimming shortened V by 4 bases and J by 3 bases, and 14 bases separated the two germline ends.

This chain uses TRBV30 with TRBJ2-7; D gene unclear. The CDR3 spans 12 residues. The V end was cut by 5 bases, the J end by 2 bases, with 10 bases between. CDR1 and CDR2 from the germline V gene are GTSNPN and SVGIG (reference sequence). The CDR3 loop reads CAWGAGPYEQYF. In DNA form, the CDR3 reads TGTGCCTGGGGCGCCGGCCCCTACGAGCAGTACTTC.

This chain connects TRBV12-2 to TRBJ2-1. TRBV12-2 is described as a pseudogene. The CDR3 loop spans 12 amino acids. This CDR3 reads CASSQVNNEQFF. CDR3 bases: TGTGCCAGCAGCCAAGTGAACAATGAGCAGTTCTTC.

This clonotype was seen ten or more times. The genes are TRBV19 and TRBJ2-6, with 7 bases aligning to TRBD1. With 3 bases clipped from V and 2 bases from J, the junction kept 7 bases outside the gene matches. CDR3 size: 17 residues. Germline V lookup: CDR1 LNHDA, CDR2 SQIVND (reference sequence). The CDR3: CASSILQGQAGANVLTF. The CDR3 DNA is TGTGCCAGTAGTATCCTACAGGGGCAGGCTGGGGCCAACGTCCTGACTTTC. Full variable domain (missing parts from reference TRBV19 and TRBJ2-6): DGGITQSPKYLFRKEGQNVTLSCEQNLNHDAMYWYRQDPGQGLRLIYYSQIVNDFQKGDIAEGYSVSREKKESFPLTVTSAQKNPTAFYLCASSILQGQAGANVLTFGAGSRLTVL.

This clonotype has at least ten counts. V and J are TRBV29-1 and TRBJ1-5; the D gene is possibly TRBD1 (5 bases). The V end lost 6 bases, the J end lost 5 bases, and 14 bases lay between the germline ends. CDR1 is SQVTM, CDR2 ANQGSEA, per germline. The CDR3 length is 13 residues. The DNA of the CDR3 is TGCAGCGTGTGGGGAGGGGCGGATCAGCCCCAGCATTTT. The encoded protein is CSVWGGADQPQHF.

Note on this clonotype: This could be a read error, since a much larger clone is one nucleotide away. This chain connects TRBV20-1 to TRBJ1-5; D is unclear. CDR3 size: 15 residues. V dropped 2 bases and J dropped 1 base, with 12 bases sitting between them. The germline gives CDR1 DFQATT, CDR2 SNEGSKA (reference sequence). CDR3 nucleotides: TGCAGTGCTAGAAAAACACAGAGAAGCAATCAGCCCCAGCATTTT. This gives the protein CSARKTQRSNQPQHF.

Many counts were recorded for this clonotype. V usage is TRBV9 and J usage is TRBJ2-5; no firm D call. CDR3 length: 13 residues. The V end lost 4 bases, the J end lost 5 bases, and 12 bases lay between the germline ends. From germline, CDR1 is SGDLS and CDR2 YYNGEE. The DNA for the CDR3 is TGTGCCAGCAGCCCGATGAGTACGGAGACCCAGTACTTC. This gives the protein CASSPMSTETQYF. Full variable domain (outside the CDR3, taken from reference TRBV9 and TRBJ2-5): DSGVTQTPKHLITATGQRVTLRCSPRSGDLSVYWYQQSLDQGLQFLIQYYNGEERAKGNILERFSAQQFPDLHSELNLSSLELGDSALYFCASSPMSTETQYFGPGTRLLVL.

The chain joins TRBV29-1 to TRBJ2-1, with D possibly being TRBD1 or TRBD2 (5 bases each). The length of the CDR3 is 14 residues. Per germline, CDR1 SQVTM and CDR2 ANQGSEA. V was trimmed by 1 base and J by 5 bases, leaving 12 bases between them. This chain's CDR3 is CSVEGGRGHNEQFF. CDR3 in DNA: TGCAGCGTTGAAGGGGGCCGGGGCCACAATGAGCAGTTCTTC.

This clonotype has at least ten counts. The V call is TRBV6-7, the J call TRBJ2-7; D not resolved. TRBV6-7 is classed as an ORF, of uncertain function. The V gene lost 2 bases and the J gene lost 3 bases, with 14 bases spanning the gap. The CDR3 runs to 15 residues. The CDR3 protein is CASSYDGVPYYEQYF. The DNA for the CDR3 is TGTGCCAGCAGTTACGATGGAGTCCCCTACTACGAGCAGTACTTC.

This clonotype was picked up many times. This chain joins TRBV18 and TRBJ2-7; TRBD2 agrees at 7 bases. CDR1 and CDR2 (germline): KGHSH, LQKENI. This CDR3 is built from 13 residues. V shed 3 bases, J shed 7 bases, and the junction held 6 bases outside the gene matches. The CDR3 sequence is CASSPRGAGEQYF. The CDR3, as DNA: TGTGCCAGCTCACCTCGGGGAGCGGGGGAGCAGTACTTC.